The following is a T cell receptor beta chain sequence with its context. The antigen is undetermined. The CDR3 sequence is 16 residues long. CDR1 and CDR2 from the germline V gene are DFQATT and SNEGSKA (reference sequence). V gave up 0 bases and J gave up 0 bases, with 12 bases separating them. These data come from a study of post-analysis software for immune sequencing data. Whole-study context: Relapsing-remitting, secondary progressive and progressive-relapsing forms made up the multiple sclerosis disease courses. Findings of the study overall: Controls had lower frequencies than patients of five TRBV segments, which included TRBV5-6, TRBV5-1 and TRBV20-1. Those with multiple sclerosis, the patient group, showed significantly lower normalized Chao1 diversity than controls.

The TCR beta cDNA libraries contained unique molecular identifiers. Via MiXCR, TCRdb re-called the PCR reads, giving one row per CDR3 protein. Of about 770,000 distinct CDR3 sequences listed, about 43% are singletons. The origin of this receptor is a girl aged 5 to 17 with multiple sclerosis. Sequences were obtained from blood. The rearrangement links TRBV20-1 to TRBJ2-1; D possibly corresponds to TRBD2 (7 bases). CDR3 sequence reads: CSAREMGGGSYNEQFF. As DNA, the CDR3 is TGCAGTGCTAGAGAGATGGGAGGGGGCTCCTACAATGAGCAGTTCTTC.